Listed below are T cell receptor beta chains from one sample, sequenced in a study of T cell responses to AZD1222 COVID-19 vaccine. Sequencing was performed with immunoSEQ multiplex PCR; in TCRdb, only in-frame clones are kept and a portion is missing. Counted here are about 110,000 clones, roughly 93% occurring once; the ten biggest clones make up 2.5% to 3.5%. Sequenced material: peripheral blood, taken 28 days after the second AZD1222 dose. The receptors stem from an adult who received the AZD1222 COVID-19 vaccine. Both conserved end residues are part of each CDR3. The D gene is left open where the match is weak. Clone size is not always given. Where it is, it says once, few, many or a class for expanded clones.

TRBJ1-1 | - | TRBV14 | - | TGTGCCAGCAGCCAAGGGCAGGGGATGGTTGTAAGCACTGAAGCTTTCTTT | CASSQGQGMVVSTEAFF
TRBJ2-2 | - | TRBV24-1 | - | TGTGCCACTCAGGGGTGGAACACCGGGGAGCTGTTTTTT | CATQGWNTGELFF
TRBJ1-4 | - | TRBV10-3 | - | TGTGCCATCAGTGAGGCCCAGGCTACCCTTAATGAAAAACTGTTTTTT | CAISEAQATLNEKLFF
TRBJ2-7 | - | TRBV6-5 | - | TGTGCCAGCAGACGCCAACCCACTACCGAGCAGTACTTC | CASRRQPTTEQYF
TRBJ1-4 | - | TRBV19 | - | TGTGCCAGTAGTGCAATTGGGGGAACTAATGAAAAACTGTTTTTT | CASSAIGGTNEKLFF
TRBJ1-6 | - | TRBV6-2/TRBV6-3 | - | TGTGCCAGCAGTGAGATCAGGTCACCCCTCCACTTT | CASSEIRSPLHF
TRBJ1-5 | - | TRBV7-6 | - | TGTGCCAGCAGCTTAGAGGGAAAGTTTCAGCCCCAGCATTTT | CASSLEGKFQPQHF
TRBJ2-7 | - | TRBV19 | - | TGTGCCAGTTCCGCACTAACAGGATCGGGCTCCTACGAGCAGTACTTC | CASSALTGSGSYEQYF
TRBJ2-2 | once | TRBV3-1/TRBV3-2 | TRBD2 | TGTGCCAGCAGCCACACTAGCGGGAGAATCACCGGGGAGCTGTTTTTT | CASSHTSGRITGELFF
TRBJ2-1 | - | TRBV19 | TRBD1 | TGTGCCAGTACCCCGGACAGGTGGTATGGTGAGCAGTTCTTC | CASTPDRWYGEQFF
TRBJ2-7 | once | TRBV5-4 | TRBD1 | TGTGCCAGCAGCAACGCCGGGACAGCCGTTTCCGAGCAGTACTTC | CASSNAGTAVSEQYF
TRBJ2-2 | - | TRBV4-2 | TRBD2 | TGTGCCAGCAGCCAAGCCCCACTAGCGGGAGTACCCGGGGAGCTGTTTTTT | CASSQAPLAGVPGELFF
TRBJ2-1 | - | TRBV19 | TRBD2 | TGTGCCACCGGGGGGGGCGCCTACAATGAGCAGTTCTTC | CATGGGAYNEQFF
TRBJ2-5 | - | TRBV30 | - | TGTGCCTGGAACCTAGATAACCAAGAGACCCAGTACTTC | CAWNLDNQETQYF
TRBJ2-3 | once | TRBV9 | - | TGTGCCAGCAGTGGCGGGGTAGTCCGCACAGATACGCAGTATTTT | CASSGGVVRTDTQYF
TRBJ1-1 | - | TRBV5-4 | TRBD1 | TGTGCCAGCAGCTTAACACAGGGGGCAAACACTGAAGCTTTCTTT | CASSLTQGANTEAFF
TRBJ1-3 | - | TRBV7-9 | - | TGTGCCAGCAGCCTGAGCTCTGGCCGCTCTGGAAACACCATATATTTT | CASSLSSGRSGNTIYF
TRBJ2-7 | - | TRBV6-6 | - | TGTGCCAGCAGTTACTCTGTGACCTACGAGCAGTACTTC | CASSYSVTYEQYF
TRBJ1-2 | - | TRBV27 | - | TGTGCCAGCGCCCCCAGCACCGGGGGCGAAAGCTATGGCTACACCTTC | CASAPSTGGESYGYTF
TRBJ2-7 | - | TRBV27 | - | TGTGCCAGCAGTCTTGGGCTGAGCGACGAGCAGTACTTC | CASSLGLSDEQYF
TRBJ1-1 | - | TRBV14 | - | TGTGCCAGCAGCCCCCAAGACACTGAAGCTTTCTTT | CASSPQDTEAFF
TRBJ1-1 | - | TRBV20-1 | - | TGCAGTGGGCGGGTGAACACTGAAGCTTCCTTT | CSGRVNTEASF
TRBJ2-3 | - | TRBV10-1 | TRBD2 | TGCGCCAGCAGTGACCGTGTGGGGACCGATTACGGGGGAGGGCCAGATACGCAGTATTTT | CASSDRVGTDYGGGPDTQYF
TRBJ1-4 | - | TRBV6-5 | TRBD1 | TGTGCCAGCAGCCCCGGACAGGTGGGCGAAAAACTGTTTTTT | CASSPGQVGEKLFF
TRBJ1-5 | - | TRBV28 | TRBD1 | TGTGCCAGCAGCCGGGACAGGGAACTAAATAGCAATCAGCCCCAGCATTTT | CASSRDRELNSNQPQHF
TRBJ2-5 | - | TRBV6-5 | - | TGTGCCGCCTCTCGGCTCTTACAAGAGACCCAGTACTTC | CAASRLLQETQYF